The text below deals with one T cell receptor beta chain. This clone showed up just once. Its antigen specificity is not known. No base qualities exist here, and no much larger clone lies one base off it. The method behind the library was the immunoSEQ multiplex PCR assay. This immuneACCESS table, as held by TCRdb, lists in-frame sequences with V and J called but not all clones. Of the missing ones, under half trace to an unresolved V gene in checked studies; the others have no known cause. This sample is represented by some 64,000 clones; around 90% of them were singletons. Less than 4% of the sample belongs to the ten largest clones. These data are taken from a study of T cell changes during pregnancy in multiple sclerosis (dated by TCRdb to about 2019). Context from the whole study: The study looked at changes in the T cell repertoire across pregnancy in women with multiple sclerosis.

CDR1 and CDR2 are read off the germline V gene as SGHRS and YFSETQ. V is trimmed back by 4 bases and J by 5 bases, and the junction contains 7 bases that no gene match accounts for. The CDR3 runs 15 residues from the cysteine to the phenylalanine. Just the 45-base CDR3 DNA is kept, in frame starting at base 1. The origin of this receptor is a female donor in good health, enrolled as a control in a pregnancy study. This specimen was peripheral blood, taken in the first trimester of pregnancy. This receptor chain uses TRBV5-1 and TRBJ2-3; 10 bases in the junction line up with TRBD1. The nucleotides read TGCGCCAGCAGCCCCGGACAGGGGGAGGGAGATACGCAGTATTTT. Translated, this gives CASSPGQGEGDTQYF. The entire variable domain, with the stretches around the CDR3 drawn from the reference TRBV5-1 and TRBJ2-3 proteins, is KAGVTQTPRYLIKTRGQQVTLSCSPISGHRSVSWYQQTPGQGLQFLFEYFSETQRNKGNFPGRFSGRQFSNSRSEMNVSTLELGDSALYLCASSPGQGEGDTQYFGPGTRLTVL.